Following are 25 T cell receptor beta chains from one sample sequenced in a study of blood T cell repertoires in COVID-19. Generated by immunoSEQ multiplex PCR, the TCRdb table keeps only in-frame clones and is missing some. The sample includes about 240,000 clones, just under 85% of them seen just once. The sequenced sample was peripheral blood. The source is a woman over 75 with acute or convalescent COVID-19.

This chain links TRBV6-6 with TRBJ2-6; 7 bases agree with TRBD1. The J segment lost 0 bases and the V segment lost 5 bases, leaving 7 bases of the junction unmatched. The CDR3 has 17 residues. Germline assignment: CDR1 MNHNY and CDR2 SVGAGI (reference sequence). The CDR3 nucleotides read TGTGCCAGCAGTCGGACAGGTATATACTCTGGGGCCAACGTCCTGACTTTC. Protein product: CASSRTGIYSGANVLTF.

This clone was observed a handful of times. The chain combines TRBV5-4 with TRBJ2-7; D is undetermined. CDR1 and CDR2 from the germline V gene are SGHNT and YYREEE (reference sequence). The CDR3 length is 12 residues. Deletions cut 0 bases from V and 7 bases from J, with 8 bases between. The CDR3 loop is CASSLGAREQYF. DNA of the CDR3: TGTGCCAGCAGCTTGGGAGCGAGGGAGCAGTACTTC.

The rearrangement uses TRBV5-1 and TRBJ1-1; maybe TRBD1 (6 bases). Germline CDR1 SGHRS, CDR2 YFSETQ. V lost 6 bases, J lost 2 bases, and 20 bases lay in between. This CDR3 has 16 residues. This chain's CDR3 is CASTPSGQGQNTEAFF. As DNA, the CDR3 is TGCGCCAGCACCCCCTCCGGCCAGGGACAAAACACTGAAGCTTTCTTT.

Written as DNA, the CDR3 is TGTGCCAGCAGCCAAACGACAGGGTATAATTCACCCCTCCACTTT. It yields the protein CASSQTTGYNSPLHF. The V gene is TRBV3-1 (or the pseudogene TRBV3-2), the J gene TRBJ1-6, with 7 bases that match TRBD1. This CDR3 is 15 amino acids long. Germline V lookup: CDR1 LGHDT, CDR2 YNNKEL (reference sequence). With V trimmed by 2 bases and J by 4 bases, 2 bases remained unmatched.

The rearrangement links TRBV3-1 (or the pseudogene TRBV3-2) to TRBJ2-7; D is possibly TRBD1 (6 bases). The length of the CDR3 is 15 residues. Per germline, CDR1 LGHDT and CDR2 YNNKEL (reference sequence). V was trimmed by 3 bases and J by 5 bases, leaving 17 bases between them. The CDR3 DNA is TGTGCCAGCAGCCACTACAGGGCCTCCACGAACGAGCAGTACTTC. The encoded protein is CASSHYRASTNEQYF.

CDR3: CASTKPGFSNQPQHF. The CDR3 bases are TGTGCCAGCACCAAACCGGGATTTAGCAATCAGCCCCAGCATTTT. V usage is TRBV5-8 and J usage is TRBJ1-5; D is unresolved. The germline V and J ends were trimmed by 6 bases and 0 bases, with 13 bases remaining between them. Germline V lookup: CDR1 SGHTS, CDR2 YDEGEE. The CDR3 is 15 residues long.

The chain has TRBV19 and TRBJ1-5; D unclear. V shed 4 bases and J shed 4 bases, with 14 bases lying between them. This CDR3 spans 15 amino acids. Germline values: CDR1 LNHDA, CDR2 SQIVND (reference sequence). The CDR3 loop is CASSRIEGTNQPQHF. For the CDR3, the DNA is TGTGCCAGTAGTAGGATCGAGGGCACGAATCAGCCCCAGCATTTT.

CDR3 coding DNA: TGTGCCAGTAGTATAGGACAGGAGGCCAACTATGGCTACACCTTC. It translates to CASSIGQEANYGYTF. The V and J genes are TRBV19 and TRBJ1-2, with a tentative D call TRBD1 (6 bases). This CDR3 is built from 15 residues. In germline, CDR1 is LNHDA, CDR2 SQIVND (reference sequence). V was cut by 1 base and J by 2 bases, with 11 bases left in between.

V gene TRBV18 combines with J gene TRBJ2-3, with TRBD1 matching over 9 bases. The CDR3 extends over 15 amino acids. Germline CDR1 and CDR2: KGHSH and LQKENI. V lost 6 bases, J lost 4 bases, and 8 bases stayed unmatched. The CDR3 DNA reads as TGTGCCAGCTCGCGGACAGGGGAGTTAGCAGATACGCAGTATTTT. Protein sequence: CASSRTGELADTQYF.

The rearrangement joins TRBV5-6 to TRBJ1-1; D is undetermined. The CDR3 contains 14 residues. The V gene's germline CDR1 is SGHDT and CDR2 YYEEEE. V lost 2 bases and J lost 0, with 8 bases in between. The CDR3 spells CASSFRGLNTEAFF. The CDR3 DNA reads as TGTGCCAGCAGCTTCCGGGGTTTGAACACTGAAGCTTTCTTT.

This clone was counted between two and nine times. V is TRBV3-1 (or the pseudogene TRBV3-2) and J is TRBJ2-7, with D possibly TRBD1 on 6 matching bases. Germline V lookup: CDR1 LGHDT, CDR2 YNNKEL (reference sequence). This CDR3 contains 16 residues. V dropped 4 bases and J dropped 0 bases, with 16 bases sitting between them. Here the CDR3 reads CASSRGPGTLSYEQYF. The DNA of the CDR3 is TGTGCCAGCAGCCGAGGACCCGGGACACTCTCCTACGAGCAGTACTTC.

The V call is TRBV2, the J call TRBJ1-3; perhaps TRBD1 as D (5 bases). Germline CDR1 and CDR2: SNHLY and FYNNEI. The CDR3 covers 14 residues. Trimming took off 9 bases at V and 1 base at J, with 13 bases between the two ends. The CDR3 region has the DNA TGTGCCAGTGGGGCAGCCCAGTCTGGAAACACCATATATTTT. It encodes CASGAAQSGNTIYF.

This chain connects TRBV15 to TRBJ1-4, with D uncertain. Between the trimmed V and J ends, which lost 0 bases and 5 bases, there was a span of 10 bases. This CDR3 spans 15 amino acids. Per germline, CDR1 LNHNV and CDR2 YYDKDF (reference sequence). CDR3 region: CATSRDGQPNEKLFF. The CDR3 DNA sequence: TGTGCCACCAGCAGAGATGGGCAGCCGAATGAAAAACTGTTTTTT.

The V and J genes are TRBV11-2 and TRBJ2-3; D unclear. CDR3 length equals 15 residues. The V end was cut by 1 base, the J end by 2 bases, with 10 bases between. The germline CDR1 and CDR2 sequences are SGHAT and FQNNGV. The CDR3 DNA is TGTGCCAGCAGCTTAGCGGGTCGTAACACAGATACGCAGTATTTT. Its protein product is CASSLAGRNTDTQYF.

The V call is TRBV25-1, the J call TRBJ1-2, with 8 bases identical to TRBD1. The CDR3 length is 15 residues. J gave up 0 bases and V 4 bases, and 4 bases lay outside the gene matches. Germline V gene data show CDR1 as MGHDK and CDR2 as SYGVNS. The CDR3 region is CASSVDRGANYGYTF. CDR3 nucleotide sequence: TGTGCCAGCAGTGTTGACAGGGGAGCTAACTATGGCTACACCTTC.

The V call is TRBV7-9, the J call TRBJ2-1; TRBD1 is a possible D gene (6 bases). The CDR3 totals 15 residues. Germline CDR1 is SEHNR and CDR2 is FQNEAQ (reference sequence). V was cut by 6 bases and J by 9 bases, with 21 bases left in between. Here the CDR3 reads CASSIRSQGPGEQFF. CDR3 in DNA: TGTGCCAGCAGTATAAGGTCGCAGGGGCCAGGTGAGCAGTTCTTC.

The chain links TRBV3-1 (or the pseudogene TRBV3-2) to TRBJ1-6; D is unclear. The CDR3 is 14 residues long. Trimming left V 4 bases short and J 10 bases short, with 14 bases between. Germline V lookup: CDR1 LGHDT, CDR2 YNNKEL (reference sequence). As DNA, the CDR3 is TGTGCCAGCAGCCGTAAAGTAGCTCGGTCACCCCTCCACTTT. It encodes CASSRKVARSPLHF.

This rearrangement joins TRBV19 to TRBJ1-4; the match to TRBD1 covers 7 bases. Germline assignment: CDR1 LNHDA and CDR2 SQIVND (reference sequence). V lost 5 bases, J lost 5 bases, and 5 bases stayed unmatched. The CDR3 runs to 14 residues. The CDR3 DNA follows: TGTGCCAGTAGTCCGGGACAGCTGAATGAAAAACTGTTTTTT. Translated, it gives CASSPGQLNEKLFF.

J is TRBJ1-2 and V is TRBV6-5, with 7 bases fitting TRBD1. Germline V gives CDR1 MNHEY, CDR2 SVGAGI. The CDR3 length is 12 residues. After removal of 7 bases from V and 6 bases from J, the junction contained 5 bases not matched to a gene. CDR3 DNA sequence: TGTGCCAGCAAGAGGACAGGCCATGGCTACACCTTC. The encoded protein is CASKRTGHGYTF.

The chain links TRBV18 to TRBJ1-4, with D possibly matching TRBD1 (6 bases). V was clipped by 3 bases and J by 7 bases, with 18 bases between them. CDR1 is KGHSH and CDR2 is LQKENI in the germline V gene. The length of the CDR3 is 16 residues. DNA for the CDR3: TGTGCCAGCTCACCGGATTGGGGGCCCCCGGGTGAAAAACTGTTTTTT. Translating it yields CASSPDWGPPGEKLFF.

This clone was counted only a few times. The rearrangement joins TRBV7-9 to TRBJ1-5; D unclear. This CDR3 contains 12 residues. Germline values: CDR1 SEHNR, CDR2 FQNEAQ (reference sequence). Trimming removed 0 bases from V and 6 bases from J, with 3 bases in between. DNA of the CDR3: TGTGCCAGCAGCTTAGCCAGTCAGCCCCAGCATTTT. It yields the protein CASSLASQPQHF. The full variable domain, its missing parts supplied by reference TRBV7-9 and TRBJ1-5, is DTGVSQNPRHKITKRGQNVTFRCDPISEHNRLYWYRQTLGQGPEFLTYFQNEAQLEKSRLLSDRFSAERPKGSFSTLEIQRTEQGDSAMYLCASSLASQPQHFGDGTRLSIL.

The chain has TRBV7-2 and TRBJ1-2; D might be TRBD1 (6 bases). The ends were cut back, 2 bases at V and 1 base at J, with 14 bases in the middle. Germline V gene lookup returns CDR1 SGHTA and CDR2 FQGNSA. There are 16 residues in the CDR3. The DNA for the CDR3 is TGTGCCAGCAGCTTAATCCGGACAGAGAATAACTATGGCTACACCTTC. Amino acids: CASSLIRTENNYGYTF.

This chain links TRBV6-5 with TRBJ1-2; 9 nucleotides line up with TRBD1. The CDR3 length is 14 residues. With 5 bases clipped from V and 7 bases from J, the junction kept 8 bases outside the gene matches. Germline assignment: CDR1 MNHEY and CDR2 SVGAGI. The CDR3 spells CASSPRGTGTGYTF. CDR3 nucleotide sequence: TGTGCCAGCAGTCCTAGGGGGACAGGGACTGGCTACACCTTC.

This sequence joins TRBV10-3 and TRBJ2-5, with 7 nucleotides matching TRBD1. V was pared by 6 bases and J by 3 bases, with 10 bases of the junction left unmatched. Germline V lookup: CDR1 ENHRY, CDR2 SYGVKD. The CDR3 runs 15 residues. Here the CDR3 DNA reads TGTGCCATCAGGAACCCGGACAGGAGAAAAGAGACCCAGTACTTC. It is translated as CAIRNPDRRKETQYF.

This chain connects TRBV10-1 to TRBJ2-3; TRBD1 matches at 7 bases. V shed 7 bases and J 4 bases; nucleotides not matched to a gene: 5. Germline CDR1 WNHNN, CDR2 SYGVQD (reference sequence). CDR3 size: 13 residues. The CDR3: CASIDTGADTQYF. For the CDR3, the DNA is TGCGCCAGCATAGACACAGGGGCAGATACGCAGTATTTT.